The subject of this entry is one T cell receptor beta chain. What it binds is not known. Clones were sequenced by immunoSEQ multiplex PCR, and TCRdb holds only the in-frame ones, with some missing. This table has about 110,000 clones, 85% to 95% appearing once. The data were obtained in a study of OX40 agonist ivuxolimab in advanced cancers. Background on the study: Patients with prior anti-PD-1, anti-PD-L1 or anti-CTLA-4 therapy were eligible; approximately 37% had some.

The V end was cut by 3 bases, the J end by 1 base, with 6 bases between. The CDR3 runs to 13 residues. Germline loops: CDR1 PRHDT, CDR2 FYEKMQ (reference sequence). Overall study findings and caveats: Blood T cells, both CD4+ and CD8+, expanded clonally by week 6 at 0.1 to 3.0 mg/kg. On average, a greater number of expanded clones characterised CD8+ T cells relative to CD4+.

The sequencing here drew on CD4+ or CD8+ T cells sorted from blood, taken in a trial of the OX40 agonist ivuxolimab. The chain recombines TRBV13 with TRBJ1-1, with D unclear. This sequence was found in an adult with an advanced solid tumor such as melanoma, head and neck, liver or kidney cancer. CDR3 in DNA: TGTGCCAGCAGCTTCAGAGAGAACACTGAAGCTTTCTTT. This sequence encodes CASSFRENTEAFF.